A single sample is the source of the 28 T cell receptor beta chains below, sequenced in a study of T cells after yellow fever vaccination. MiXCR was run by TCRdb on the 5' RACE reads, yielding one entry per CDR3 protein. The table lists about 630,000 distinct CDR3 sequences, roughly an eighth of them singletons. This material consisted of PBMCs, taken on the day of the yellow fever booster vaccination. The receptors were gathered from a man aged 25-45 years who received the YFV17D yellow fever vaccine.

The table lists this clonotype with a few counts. This CDR3 reads CASSEDRNQPQHF. The DNA for the CDR3 is TGTGCCAGCAGTGAAGATCGGAATCAGCCCCAGCATTTT. This chain links TRBV6-1 with TRBJ1-5; D not resolved. This CDR3 contains 13 residues. CDR1 is MNHNS, CDR2 SASEGT, per germline. V lost 1 base and J lost 4, with 5 bases in between.

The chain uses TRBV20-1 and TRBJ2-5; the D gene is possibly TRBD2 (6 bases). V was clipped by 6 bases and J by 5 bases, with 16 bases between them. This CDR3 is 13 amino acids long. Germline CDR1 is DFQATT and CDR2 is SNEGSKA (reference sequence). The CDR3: CSAPDGGAETQYF. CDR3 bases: TGCAGTGCCCCCGATGGCGGGGCGGAGACCCAGTACTTC.

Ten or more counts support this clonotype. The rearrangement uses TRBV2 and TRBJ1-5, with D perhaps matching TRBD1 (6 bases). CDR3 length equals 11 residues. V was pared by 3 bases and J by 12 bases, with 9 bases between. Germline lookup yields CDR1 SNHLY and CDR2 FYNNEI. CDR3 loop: CASSEEGGQHF. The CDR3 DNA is TGTGCCAGCAGTGAGGAGGGGGGCCAGCATTTT.

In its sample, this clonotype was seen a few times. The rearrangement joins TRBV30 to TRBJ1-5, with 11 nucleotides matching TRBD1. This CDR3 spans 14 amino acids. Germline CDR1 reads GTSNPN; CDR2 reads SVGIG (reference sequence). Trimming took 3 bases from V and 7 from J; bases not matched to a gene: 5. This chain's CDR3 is CAWSVGQGAQPQHF. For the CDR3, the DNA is TGTGCCTGGAGCGTTGGACAGGGGGCGCAGCCCCAGCATTTT.

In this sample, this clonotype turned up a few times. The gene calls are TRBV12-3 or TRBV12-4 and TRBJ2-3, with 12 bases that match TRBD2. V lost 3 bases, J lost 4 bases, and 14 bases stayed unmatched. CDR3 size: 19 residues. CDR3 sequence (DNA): TGTGCCAGCAGTTTTAGGCTAGCGGGAGGGCCGGTCCTGCCAGATACGCAGTATTTT. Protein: CASSFRLAGGPVLPDTQYF.

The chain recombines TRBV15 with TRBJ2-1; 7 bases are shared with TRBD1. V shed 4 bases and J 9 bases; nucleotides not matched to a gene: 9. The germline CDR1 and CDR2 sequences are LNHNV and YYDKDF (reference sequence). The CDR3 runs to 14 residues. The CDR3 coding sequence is TGTGCCACCAGCAAGCCAACAGGGGTCATTGAGCAGTTCTTC. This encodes CATSKPTGVIEQFF.

CDR3: CASIPGLAGTVQFF. CDR3 nucleotides: TGTGCCAGCATTCCGGGACTAGCGGGAACAGTGCAGTTCTTC. This rearrangement joins TRBV2 to TRBJ2-1; 13 bases line up with TRBD2. Germline V gene lookup returns CDR1 SNHLY and CDR2 FYNNEI. The CDR3 totals 14 residues. J was trimmed by 12 bases and V by 7 bases; bases with no gene match: 9.

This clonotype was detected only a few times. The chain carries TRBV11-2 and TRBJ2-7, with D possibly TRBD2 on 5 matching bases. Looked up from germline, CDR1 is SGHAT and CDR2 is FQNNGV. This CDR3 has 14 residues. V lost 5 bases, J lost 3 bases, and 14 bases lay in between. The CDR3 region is CASSPWAGVYEQYF. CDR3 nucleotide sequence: TGTGCCAGCAGCCCTTGGGCGGGCGTCTACGAGCAGTACTTC.

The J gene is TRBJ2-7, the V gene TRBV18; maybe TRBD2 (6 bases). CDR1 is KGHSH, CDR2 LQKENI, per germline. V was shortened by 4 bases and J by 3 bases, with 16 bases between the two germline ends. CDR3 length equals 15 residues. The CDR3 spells CASSLKVAAFYEQYF. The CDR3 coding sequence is TGTGCCAGCTCACTTAAGGTAGCGGCTTTCTACGAGCAGTACTTC.

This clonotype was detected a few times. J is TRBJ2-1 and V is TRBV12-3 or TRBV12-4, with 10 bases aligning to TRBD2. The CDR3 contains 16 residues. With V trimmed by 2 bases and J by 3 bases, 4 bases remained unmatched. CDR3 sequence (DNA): TGTGCCAGCAGTTTACACCGGACTAGCGGCTACAATGAGCAGTTCTTC. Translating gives CASSLHRTSGYNEQFF.

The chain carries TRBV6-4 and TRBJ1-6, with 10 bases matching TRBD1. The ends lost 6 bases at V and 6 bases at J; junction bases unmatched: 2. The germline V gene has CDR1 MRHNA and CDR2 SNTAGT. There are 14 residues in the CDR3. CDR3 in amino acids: CASRRDRGNSPLHF. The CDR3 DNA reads TGTGCCAGCAGGCGGGACAGGGGTAATTCACCCCTCCACTTT.

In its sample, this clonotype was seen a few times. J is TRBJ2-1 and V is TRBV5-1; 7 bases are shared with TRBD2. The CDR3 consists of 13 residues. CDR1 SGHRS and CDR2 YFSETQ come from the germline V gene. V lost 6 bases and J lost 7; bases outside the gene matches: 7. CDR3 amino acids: CASMAGDGNEQFF. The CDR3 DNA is TGCGCCAGCATGGCGGGAGATGGGAATGAGCAGTTCTTC.

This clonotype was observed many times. The CDR3, as DNA: TGCAGACTCCCAGCCAGCTCCAACACCGGGGAGCTGTTTTTT. Translation: CRLPASSNTGELFF. J is TRBJ2-2 and V is TRBV29-1; no reliable D call. Germline V lookup: CDR1 SQVTM, CDR2 ANQGSEA. The CDR3 extends over 14 amino acids.

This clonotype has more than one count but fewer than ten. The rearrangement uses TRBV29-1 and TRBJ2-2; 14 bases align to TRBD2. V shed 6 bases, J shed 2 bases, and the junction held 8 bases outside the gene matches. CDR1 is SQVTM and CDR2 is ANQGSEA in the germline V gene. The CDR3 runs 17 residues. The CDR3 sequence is CSVRGLAGGTNTGELFF. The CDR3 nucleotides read TGCAGCGTGAGAGGACTAGCGGGAGGTACCAACACCGGGGAGCTGTTTTTT.

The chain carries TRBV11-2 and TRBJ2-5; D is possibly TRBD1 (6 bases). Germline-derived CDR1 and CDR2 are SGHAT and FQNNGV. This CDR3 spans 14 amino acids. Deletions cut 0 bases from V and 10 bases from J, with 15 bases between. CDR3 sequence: CASSLDPTGPIQYF. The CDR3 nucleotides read TGTGCCAGCAGCTTAGATCCGACAGGTCCCATCCAGTACTTC.

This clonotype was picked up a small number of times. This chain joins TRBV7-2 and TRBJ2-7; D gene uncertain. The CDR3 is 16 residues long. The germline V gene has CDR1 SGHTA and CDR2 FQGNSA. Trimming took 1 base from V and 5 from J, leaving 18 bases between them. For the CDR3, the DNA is TGTGCCAGCAGCTTAGGAGGTAATCCTCGGACCCACGAGCAGTACTTC. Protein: CASSLGGNPRTHEQYF.

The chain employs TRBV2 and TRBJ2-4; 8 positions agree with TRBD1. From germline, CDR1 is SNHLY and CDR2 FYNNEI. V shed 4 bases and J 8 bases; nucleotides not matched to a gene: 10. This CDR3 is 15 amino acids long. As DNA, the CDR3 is TGTGCCAGCAGTGGACAGGGGTCGAGGTTGGACATTCAGTACTTC. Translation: CASSGQGSRLDIQYF. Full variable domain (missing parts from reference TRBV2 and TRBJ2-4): EPEVTQTPSHQVTQMGQEVILRCVPISNHLYFYWYRQILGQKVEFLVSFYNNEISEKSEIFDDQFSVERPDGSNFTLKIRSTKLEDSAMYFCASSGQGSRLDIQYFGAGTRLSVL.

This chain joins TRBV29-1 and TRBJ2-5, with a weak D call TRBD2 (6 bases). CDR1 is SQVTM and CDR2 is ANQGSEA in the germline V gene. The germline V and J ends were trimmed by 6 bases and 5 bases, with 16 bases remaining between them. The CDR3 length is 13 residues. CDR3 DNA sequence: TGCAGCGTCCCCGGTCGGGGGTGGGAGACCCAGTACTTC. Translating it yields CSVPGRGWETQYF.

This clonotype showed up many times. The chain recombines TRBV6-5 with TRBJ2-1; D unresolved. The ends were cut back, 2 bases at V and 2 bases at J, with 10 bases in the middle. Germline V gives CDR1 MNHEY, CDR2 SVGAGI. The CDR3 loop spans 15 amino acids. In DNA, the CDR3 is TGTGCCAGCAGTTACCTACTTGGGCCCTACAATGAGCAGTTCTTC. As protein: CASSYLLGPYNEQFF.

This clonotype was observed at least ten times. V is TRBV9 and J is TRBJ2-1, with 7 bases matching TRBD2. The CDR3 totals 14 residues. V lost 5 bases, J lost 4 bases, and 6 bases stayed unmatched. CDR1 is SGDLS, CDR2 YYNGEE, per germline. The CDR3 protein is CASSRLAEYNEQFF. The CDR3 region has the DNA TGTGCCAGCAGTCGGCTAGCGGAATACAATGAGCAGTTCTTC.

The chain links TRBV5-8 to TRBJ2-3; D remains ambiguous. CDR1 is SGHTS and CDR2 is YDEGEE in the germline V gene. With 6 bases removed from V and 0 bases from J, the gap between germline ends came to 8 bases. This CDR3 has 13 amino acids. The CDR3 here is CASKQDSTDTQYF. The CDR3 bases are TGTGCCAGCAAGCAGGACAGCACAGATACGCAGTATTTT.

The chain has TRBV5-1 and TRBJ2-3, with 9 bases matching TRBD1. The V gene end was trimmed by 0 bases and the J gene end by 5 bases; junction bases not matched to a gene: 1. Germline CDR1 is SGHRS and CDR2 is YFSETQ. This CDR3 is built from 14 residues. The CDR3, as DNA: TGCGCCAGCAGCTTGGGACAGGGGGTAGATACGCAGTATTTT. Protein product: CASSLGQGVDTQYF.

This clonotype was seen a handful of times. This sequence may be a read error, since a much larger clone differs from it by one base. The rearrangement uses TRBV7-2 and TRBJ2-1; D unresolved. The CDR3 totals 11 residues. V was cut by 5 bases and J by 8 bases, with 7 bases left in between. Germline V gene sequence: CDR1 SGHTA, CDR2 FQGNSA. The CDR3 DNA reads TGTGCCAGCAGCCCCCTCCATGAGCAGTTCTTC. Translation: CASSPLHEQFF.

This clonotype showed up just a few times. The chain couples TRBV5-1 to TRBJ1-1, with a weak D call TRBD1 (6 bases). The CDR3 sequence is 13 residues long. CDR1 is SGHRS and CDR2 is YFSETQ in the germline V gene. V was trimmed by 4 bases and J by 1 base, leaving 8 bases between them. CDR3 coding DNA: TGCGCCAGCAGCGCGGGACAGAACACTGAAGCTTTCTTT. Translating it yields CASSAGQNTEAFF.

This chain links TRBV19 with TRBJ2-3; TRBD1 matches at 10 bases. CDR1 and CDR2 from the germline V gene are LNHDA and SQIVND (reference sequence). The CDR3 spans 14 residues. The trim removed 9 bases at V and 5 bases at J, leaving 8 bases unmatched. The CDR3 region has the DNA TGTGCCAGCGGGGACAGGGGACAAGTAGATACGCAGTATTTT. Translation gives CASGDRGQVDTQYF. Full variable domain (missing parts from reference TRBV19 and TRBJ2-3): DGGITQSPKYLFRKEGQNVTLSCEQNLNHDAMYWYRQDPGQGLRLIYYSQIVNDFQKGDIAEGYSVSREKKESFPLTVTSAQKNPTAFYLCASGDRGQVDTQYFGPGTRLTVL.

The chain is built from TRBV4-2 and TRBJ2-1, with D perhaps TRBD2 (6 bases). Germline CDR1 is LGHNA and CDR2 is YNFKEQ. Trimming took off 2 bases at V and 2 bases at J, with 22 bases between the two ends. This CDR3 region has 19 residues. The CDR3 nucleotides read TGTGCCAGCAGCCAACATCGACTAGTTACATCTCCCCCCTACAATGAGCAGTTCTTC. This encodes CASSQHRLVTSPPYNEQFF.

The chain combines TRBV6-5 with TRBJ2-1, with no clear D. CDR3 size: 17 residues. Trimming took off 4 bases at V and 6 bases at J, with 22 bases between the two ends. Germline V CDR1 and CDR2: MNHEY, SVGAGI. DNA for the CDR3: TGTGCCAGCAGTTTTAGGGCTTGCGCACCGAGGCTCAATGAGCAGTTCTTC. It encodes CASSFRACAPRLNEQFF.

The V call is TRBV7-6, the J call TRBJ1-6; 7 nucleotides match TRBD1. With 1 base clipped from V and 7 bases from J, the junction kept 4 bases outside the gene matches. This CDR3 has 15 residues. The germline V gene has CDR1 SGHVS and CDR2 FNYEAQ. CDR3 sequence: CASSLGGQSNSPLHF. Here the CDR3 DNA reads TGTGCCAGCAGCTTAGGGGGACAGAGCAATTCACCCCTCCACTTT.